This T cell receptor (beta chain) was sequenced for a study of T cells in Graves' hyperthyroidism and ophthalmopathy. Overall study results and limits: The model anticipated ophthalmopathy a median 6.5 months pre-onset. Most clonotypes expanded in the thyroid (above 0.001) were also present in blood.

With regard to this clonotype: As yet, its antigen is unknown.

From RNA transcripts, TCR beta CDR3 regions were amplified. The HTBI set primed first-round TCR CDR3 RT-PCR. TCRdb re-called the multiplex PCR reads through MiXCR, storing one row per CDR3 protein. The data hold 220,000 or so distinct CDR3 sequences, with about a sixth observed a single time. The CDR3 runs to 13 residues. V lost 5 bases and J lost 8; bases outside the gene matches: 8. The germline gives CDR1 MDHEN, CDR2 SYDVKM. Sequenced material: blood. This chain uses TRBV28 with TRBJ1-2; 7 bases map to TRBD1. This receptor was identified in a young woman with Graves' ophthalmopathy. For the CDR3, the DNA is TGTGCCAGCAGTACCACAGGGGAGGGCGGCTACACCTTC. This encodes CASSTTGEGGYTF.